One sample yielded the 8 T cell receptor beta chains listed below, sequenced in a study of CD4 T cells in relation to SARS-CoV-2 and coronaviruses. Produced via immunoSEQ multiplex PCR; TCRdb's table is partial and in-frame only. The repertoire consists of fewer than 20,000 clones, with about 80% occurring once and the leading ten covering 7.5% to 10%. Their specific antigens are unknown. CD4+ T cells from unexposed donors were obtained before the COVID-19 pandemic (2011-2018). The cells were cultured for around ten days before CD4+ T cells were isolated. Sequencing input: CD4+ T cells from PBMCs, cultured in vitro. The receptors come from a human donor in good health.

This clone occurred a few times. The chain links TRBV19 to TRBJ2-1; 10 bases align to TRBD2. Germline lookup yields CDR1 LNHDA and CDR2 SQIVND (reference sequence). V was pared by 5 bases and J by 5 bases, with 9 bases of the junction left unmatched. The CDR3 is made up of 16 amino acids. The CDR3 spells CASSPIAGGHHNEQFF. DNA of the CDR3: TGTGCCAGTAGTCCCATAGCGGGAGGCCACCACAATGAGCAGTTCTTC.

V and J are TRBV15 and TRBJ1-5; D gene unclear. This CDR3 spans 14 amino acids. V was pared by 0 bases and J by 3 bases, with 6 bases between. Germline V gives CDR1 LNHNV, CDR2 YYDKDF (reference sequence). CDR3 in DNA: TGTGCCACCAGCAGAGACAAGGACAATCAGCCCCAGCATTTT. This codes for CATSRDKDNQPQHF. Using reference TRBV15 and TRBJ1-5 for the parts outside the CDR3, the full variable domain is DAMVIQNPRYQVTQFGKPVTLSCSQTLNHNVMYWYQQKSSQAPKLLFHYYDKDFNNEADTPDNFQSRRPNTSFCFLDIRSPGLGDTAMYLCATSRDKDNQPQHFGDGTRLSIL.

The chain carries TRBV5-1 and TRBJ2-7, with 13 positions matching TRBD2. Germline CDR1 and CDR2: SGHRS and YFSETQ. The V and J ends lost 3 bases and 0 bases, in that order; junction bases with no gene match: 6. The CDR3 consists of 17 residues. The CDR3 DNA is TGCGCCAGCAGCTCGGGACTAGCGGGGCCGAGCTCCTACGAGCAGTACTTC. This sequence encodes CASSSGLAGPSSYEQYF.

The V call is TRBV28, the J call TRBJ2-7; D ambiguous. This CDR3 region has 15 residues. Germline CDR1 is MDHEN and CDR2 is SYDVKM. Trimming took 3 bases from V and 9 from J, leaving 21 bases between them. In DNA, the CDR3 is TGTGCCAGCAGTTTTTCCCCCGACGGAAGGAGTCCGCAGTACTTC. It specifies CASSFSPDGRSPQYF.

This clone came up a few times. The genes are TRBV3-1 (or the pseudogene TRBV3-2) and TRBJ1-2; D ambiguous. From germline, CDR1 is LGHDT and CDR2 YNNKEL (reference sequence). The CDR3 sequence is 13 residues long. Trimming took off 2 bases at V and 4 bases at J, with 8 bases between the two ends. The CDR3 sequence is CASSQQVGYGYTF. CDR3 sequence (DNA): TGTGCCAGCAGCCAACAGGTTGGCTATGGCTACACCTTC.

Turning to this clone: Relative to the germline gene, one junction end is altered; a read error may explain this. CDR3 nucleotides: TGTGCCAGCAGCCTAGCCGGACCCGGGGAGCTGTTTTTT. This gives the protein CASSLAGPGELFF. The chain has TRBV7-2 and TRBJ2-2; possible D gene TRBD2, 5 bases. CDR1 SGHTA and CDR2 FQGNSA come from the germline V gene. The CDR3 consists of 13 residues.

The chain uses TRBV2 and TRBJ2-2, with 7 bases identical to TRBD1. V lost 6 bases and J lost 1; bases outside the gene matches: 8. Germline V CDR1 and CDR2: SNHLY, FYNNEI. The CDR3 has 16 residues. The CDR3 spells CASSPPGQRNTGELFF. The DNA of the CDR3 is TGTGCCAGCAGCCCACCGGGACAGCGGAACACCGGGGAGCTGTTTTTT.

The rearrangement uses TRBV2 and TRBJ2-2, with 10 bases identical to TRBD2. J lost 10 bases, V lost 8 bases, and 10 bases had no gene match. Germline lookup yields CDR1 SNHLY and CDR2 FYNNEI. The CDR3 is 14 amino acids. CDR3 DNA: TGTGCCAGCCTTCGGCCTAGCGGGGGAGAGGAGCTGTTTTTT. Translating it yields CASLRPSGGEELFF.